A single sample is the source of the 11 T cell receptor beta chains below, sequenced in a study of T-cell memory formation after mild COVID-19. TCRdb independently ran MiXCR on the 5' RACE reads; one entry per CDR3 protein. The top ten hold roughly 21% of the sample, which has around 320,000 distinct CDR3 sequences, 19% seen once. The sample taken for sequencing was PBMCs or a T cell subset sorted from them (not recorded which). The receptor set was obtained from a man between 18 and 35 years old who had mild COVID-19 (a few samples of this study predate the infection). Cell type and time point are not known.

This clonotype was seen a handful of times. The rearrangement uses TRBV4-2 and TRBJ2-3; D is perhaps TRBD2 (6 bases). Trimming removed 7 bases from V and 5 bases from J, with 16 bases in between. The CDR3 is 14 amino acids. Per the germline V gene, CDR1 is LGHNA and CDR2 is YNFKEQ. The CDR3 spells CASNAGGAKDTQYF. The CDR3 region has the DNA TGTGCCAGCAATGCCGGGGGTGCCAAAGATACGCAGTATTTT.

V gene TRBV20-1 combines with J gene TRBJ2-2; tentatively, D is TRBD1 or TRBD2 (5 bases each). CDR3 size: 13 residues. Trimming left V 7 bases short and J 2 bases short, with 11 bases between. Germline CDR1 reads DFQATT; CDR2 reads SNEGSKA (reference sequence). Written as DNA, the CDR3 is TGCAGTGTAGATGGGGGTAACACCGGGGAGCTGTTTTTT. This gives the protein CSVDGGNTGELFF.

This clonotype appeared a few times. The rearrangement joins TRBV6-6 to TRBJ2-1, with D possibly being TRBD2 (5 bases). This CDR3 contains 15 residues. V lost 4 bases and J lost 2, with 12 bases in between. From germline, CDR1 is MNHNY and CDR2 SVGAGI (reference sequence). The CDR3 nucleotides are TGTGCCAGCAGTTCGGAGGATGAGCCCTACAATGAGCAGTTCTTC. It translates to CASSSEDEPYNEQFF.

This clonotype has a handful of counts. V and J are TRBV12-3 or TRBV12-4 and TRBJ2-1, with D perhaps matching TRBD1 or TRBD2 (5 bases each). V lost 7 bases and J lost 5, with 15 bases in between. This CDR3 region has 14 residues. The CDR3 spells CASTSREGDNEQFF. Written as DNA, the CDR3 is TGTGCCAGCACGTCGAGGGAAGGGGACAATGAGCAGTTCTTC.

This clonotype was seen only a few times. The genes are TRBV7-3 and TRBJ2-1; D might be TRBD2 (6 bases). With 5 bases removed from V and 5 bases from J, the gap between germline ends came to 13 bases. Germline CDR1 SGHTA, CDR2 FQGTGA. CDR3 length: 14 residues. The CDR3 is CASSPGLSNNEQFF. CDR3 DNA sequence: TGTGCCAGCAGCCCCGGACTATCTAACAATGAGCAGTTCTTC.

The chain employs TRBV29-1 and TRBJ2-3; 8 bases match TRBD2. The V segment lost 0 bases and the J segment 11 bases; nucleotides outside the gene matches: 4. CDR3 length: 12 amino acids. CDR1 SQVTM and CDR2 ANQGSEA come from the germline V gene. The chain's CDR3 is CSVEDPRGGQYF. For the CDR3, the DNA is TGCAGCGTTGAAGACCCCCGGGGGGGGCAGTATTTT.

The chain has TRBV29-1 and TRBJ2-7; D is ambiguous. Trimming shortened V by 7 bases and J by 6 bases, and 13 bases separated the two germline ends. Germline CDR1 is SQVTM and CDR2 is ANQGSEA. There are 11 residues in the CDR3. The DNA for the CDR3 is TGCAGCGCTGCCCGCGGCGGCGAGCAGTACTTC. Amino acid sequence: CSAARGGEQYF.

This sequence joins TRBV7-6 and TRBJ2-3; D gene uncertain. Trimming removed 4 bases at V and 4 bases at J, with 12 bases between. This CDR3 has 14 residues. Germline-derived CDR1 and CDR2 are SGHVS and FNYEAQ. In DNA, the CDR3 is TGTGCCAGCAGCTCAGCTTCCCAGGCAGATACGCAGTATTTT. The encoded protein is CASSSASQADTQYF. Full variable domain (missing parts from reference TRBV7-6 and TRBJ2-3): GAGVSQSPRYKVTKRGQDVALRCDPISGHVSLYWYRQALGQGPEFLTYFNYEAQQDKSGLPNDRFSAERPEGSISTLTIQRTEQRDSAMYRCASSSASQADTQYFGPGTRLTVL.

The chain uses TRBV9 and TRBJ1-2, with TRBD1 matching 10 bases. Germline values: CDR1 SGDLS, CDR2 YYNGEE. V shed 4 bases and J 9 bases; nucleotides not matched to a gene: 12. This CDR3 is 15 amino acids long. The CDR3 sequence is CASSSAGTGVYRYTF. The DNA for the CDR3 is TGTGCCAGCAGCTCGGCCGGGACAGGGGTCTACCGCTACACCTTC.

This clonotype was picked up a small number of times. The chain combines TRBV20-1 with TRBJ2-7; 9 nucleotides line up with TRBD1. There are 13 residues in the CDR3. CDR1 is DFQATT and CDR2 is SNEGSKA in the germline V gene (reference sequence). After removal of 5 bases from V and 1 base from J, the junction contained 3 bases not matched to a gene. The CDR3 is CSAGGTGSYEQYV. The DNA for the CDR3 is TGCAGTGCTGGGGGGACAGGGTCCTACGAGCAGTACGTC.

The rearrangement links TRBV15 to TRBJ1-3, with TRBD1 as a possible D gene (5 bases). V lost 4 bases and J 8 bases, leaving 24 bases between the germline ends. In germline, CDR1 is LNHNV, CDR2 YYDKDF (reference sequence). This CDR3 is 17 amino acids long. The CDR3 DNA follows: TGTGCCACCAGCAAAGGGGCGGGCTGGGCTCCCGGAGACACCATATATTTT. Translating gives CATSKGAGWAPGDTIYF.